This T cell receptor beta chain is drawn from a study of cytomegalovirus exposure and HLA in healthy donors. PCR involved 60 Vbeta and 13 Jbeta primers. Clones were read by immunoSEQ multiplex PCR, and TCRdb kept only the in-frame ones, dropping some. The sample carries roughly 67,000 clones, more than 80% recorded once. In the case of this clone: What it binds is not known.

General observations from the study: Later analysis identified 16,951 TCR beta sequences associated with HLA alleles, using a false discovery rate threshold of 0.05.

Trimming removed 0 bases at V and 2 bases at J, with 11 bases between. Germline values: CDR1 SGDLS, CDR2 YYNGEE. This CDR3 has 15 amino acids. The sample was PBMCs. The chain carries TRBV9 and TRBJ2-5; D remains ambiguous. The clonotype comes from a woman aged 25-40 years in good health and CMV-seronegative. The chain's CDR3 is CASSVEYTVQETQYF. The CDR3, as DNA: TGTGCCAGCAGCGTAGAATATACAGTTCAAGAGACCCAGTACTTC.